The 19 T cell receptor beta chains below all came from one sample that was sequenced in a study of blood T cell repertoires in COVID-19. Sequenced by immunoSEQ multiplex PCR; TCRdb stores in-frame clones only, minus some. The data hold 250,000 to 300,000 clones, with 86% observed a single time. Source material: peripheral blood. These receptor sequences come from a woman in her 30s with active or convalescent COVID-19.

The rearrangement uses TRBV25-1 and TRBJ2-1; TRBD2 agrees at 9 bases. Per germline, CDR1 MGHDK and CDR2 SYGVNS. The CDR3 is 16 residues long. V lost 4 bases and J lost 6; bases outside the gene matches: 10. DNA for the CDR3: TGTGCCAGCAGTGCCCCCCGGGCTAGCGGGGTCAATGAGCAGTTCTTC. It specifies CASSAPRASGVNEQFF.

Regarding this clone: The identical CDR3 is also encoded by other nucleotide sequences in the sample. The gene calls are TRBV12-3 or TRBV12-4 and TRBJ1-1; D remains unclear. Trimming removed 5 bases at V and 5 bases at J, with 9 bases between. This CDR3 is 12 amino acids long. In DNA, the CDR3 is TGTGCCAGCAGTCTAGGCAGGACTGAAGCTTTCTTT. Encoded protein: CASSLGRTEAFF.

The chain links TRBV5-1 to TRBJ2-1; 7 bases line up with TRBD1. V shed 1 base, J shed 0 bases, and the junction held 1 base outside the gene matches. CDR3 length equals 15 residues. Germline assignment: CDR1 SGHRS and CDR2 YFSETQ. The CDR3: CASSLPGGSYNEQFF. In DNA form, the CDR3 reads TGCGCCAGCAGCTTGCCAGGGGGCTCCTACAATGAGCAGTTCTTC.

The genes are TRBV18 and TRBJ2-3; TRBD2 agrees at 10 bases. This CDR3 is 18 amino acids long. Germline V gene sequence: CDR1 KGHSH, CDR2 LQKENI. Trimming at V came to 5 bases and at J to 3 bases, leaving 14 bases not matched to a gene. The CDR3 DNA reads as TGTGCCAGCTCATCAAGCGGGGGGGCCGGGACTTTGACAGATACGCAGTATTTT. As protein: CASSSSGGAGTLTDTQYF.

This clone was counted a single time. The V call is TRBV5-4, the J call TRBJ2-5; the D gene is possibly TRBD2 (6 bases). The V and J ends lost 10 bases and 5 bases respectively, with 21 bases between them. Looked up from germline, CDR1 is SGHNT and CDR2 is YYREEE (reference sequence). This CDR3 is 14 amino acids long. CDR3 in amino acids: CAFDHGGGLETQYF. The CDR3 nucleotides read TGTGCCTTCGACCACGGGGGTGGATTGGAGACCCAGTACTTC.

In its sample, this clone was seen once. The CDR3 DNA reads TGCAGCGTCAAACCGGACTCGGCCTCTATTCAGTACTTC. Amino acid sequence: CSVKPDSASIQYF. The rearrangement uses TRBV29-1 and TRBJ2-4, with D perhaps TRBD2 (5 bases). Germline V gene lookup returns CDR1 SQVTM and CDR2 ANQGSEA. V dropped 6 bases and J dropped 10 bases, with 19 bases sitting between them. This CDR3 has 13 amino acids.

CDR3 amino acids: CAWSFTGAGRGTEAFF. CDR3 DNA: TGTGCCTGGAGCTTTACAGGGGCCGGAAGAGGGACTGAAGCTTTCTTT. This chain joins TRBV30 and TRBJ1-1, with 7 bases aligning to TRBD1. Germline V gene data show CDR1 as GTSNPN and CDR2 as SVGIG (reference sequence). J was trimmed by 5 bases and V by 3 bases; bases with no gene match: 15. The CDR3 runs to 16 residues.

The rearrangement links TRBV19 to TRBJ1-2; D call uncertain. V was pared by 7 bases and J by 3 bases, with 18 bases between. The length of the CDR3 is 15 residues. Germline CDR1 LNHDA, CDR2 SQIVND (reference sequence). The CDR3 nucleotides read TGTGCCAGTAAATCGAATGGCGGGAACTACTATGGCTACACCTTC. It specifies CASKSNGGNYYGYTF.

This chain uses TRBV7-3 with TRBJ2-7; D is uncertain. This CDR3 spans 13 amino acids. Germline V gene sequence: CDR1 SGHTA, CDR2 FQGTGA. V shed 2 bases and J shed 0 bases, with 5 bases lying between them. CDR3 DNA: TGTGCCAGCAGCTTATACAGCTCCTACGAGCAGTACTTC. Translation gives CASSLYSSYEQYF.

The V call is TRBV15, the J call TRBJ2-1; 7 nucleotides align to TRBD2. Germline CDR1 and CDR2: LNHNV and YYDKDF (reference sequence). V dropped 0 bases and J dropped 9; count of bases not matched to a gene: 14. The CDR3 sequence is 17 residues long. The CDR3 spells CATSRDRVGGRAIEQFF. CDR3 nucleotides: TGTGCCACCAGCAGAGACCGGGTTGGGGGGAGGGCAATTGAGCAGTTCTTC.

The chain recombines TRBV11-2 with TRBJ2-5; TRBD1 matches 9 bases. The CDR3 extends over 14 amino acids. Germline V gives CDR1 SGHAT, CDR2 FQNNGV. The trim removed 5 bases at V and 5 bases at J, leaving 6 bases unmatched. This CDR3 reads CASSLGQGYETQYF. CDR3 DNA: TGTGCCAGCAGCCTGGGACAGGGTTACGAGACCCAGTACTTC. Full variable domain (rest looked up from reference TRBV11-2 and TRBJ2-5): EAGVAQSPRYKIIEKRQSVAFWCNPISGHATLYWYQQILGQGPKLLIQFQNNGVVDDSQLPKDRFSAERLKGVDSTLKIQPAKLEDSAVYLCASSLGQGYETQYFGPGTRLLVL.

This sequence joins TRBV6-2 or TRBV6-3 and TRBJ2-2; 8 bases line up with TRBD2. This CDR3 has 13 residues. Germline V gene data show CDR1 as MNHEY and CDR2 as SVGEGT. Germline trimming cut 5 bases from V and 4 bases from J; bases unmatched to any gene: 0. CDR3 sequence: CASSGTSTGELFF. The CDR3 bases are TGTGCCAGCAGTGGGACTAGCACCGGGGAGCTGTTTTTT.

The genes are TRBV24-1 and TRBJ1-1; D gene ambiguous. Germline-derived CDR1 and CDR2 are KGHDR and SFDVKD. The germline V and J ends were trimmed by 7 bases and 1 base, with 12 bases remaining between them. The CDR3 runs 14 residues. Here the CDR3 DNA reads TGTGCCACCAGGCCGCCGGGTTCGAACACTGAAGCTTTCTTT. Translation: CATRPPGSNTEAFF.

The J gene is TRBJ1-5, the V gene TRBV19; unclear D gene. CDR1 is LNHDA and CDR2 is SQIVND in the germline V gene (reference sequence). CDR3 length: 14 residues. Trimming took 0 bases from V and 9 from J, leaving 12 bases between them. CDR3 sequence: CASSIERVLLPQHF. The CDR3 region has the DNA TGTGCCAGTAGTATAGAGCGAGTCCTGCTGCCCCAGCATTTT.

The chain couples TRBV7-6 to TRBJ1-6, with 7 bases fitting TRBD1. The germline V gene has CDR1 SGHVS and CDR2 FNYEAQ. Trimming cost V 1 base and J 9 bases; bases outside gene matches: 9. The length of the CDR3 is 16 residues. The CDR3 DNA reads TGTGCCAGCAGCTTAGGGCCCGGGACAGCTGCTTCACCCCTCCACTTT. Translating it yields CASSLGPGTAASPLHF.

The chain carries TRBV5-1 and TRBJ1-2, with 9 bases that match TRBD1. This CDR3 region has 15 residues. V shed 1 base and J 0 bases; nucleotides not matched to a gene: 1. Germline V lookup: CDR1 SGHRS, CDR2 YFSETQ. This chain's CDR3 is CASSLTGGPNYGYTF. The CDR3 DNA is TGCGCCAGCAGCTTGACAGGGGGCCCTAACTATGGCTACACCTTC.

This clone was found a few times. DNA of the CDR3: TGCGCCAGCGGGGCCGGGGTAGCGGGCACCGGGGAGCTGTTTTTT. This gives the protein CASGAGVAGTGELFF. The chain carries TRBV5-1 and TRBJ2-2, with TRBD2 identical over 7 bases. CDR1 and CDR2 (germline): SGHRS, YFSETQ. Trimming removed 7 bases from V and 4 bases from J; junction bases left unmatched: 10. The CDR3 is made up of 15 amino acids.

The V gene is TRBV5-6, the J gene TRBJ2-7, with 9 bases that match TRBD1. V was clipped by 4 bases and J by 2 bases; unmatched bases: 7. Per germline, CDR1 SGHDT and CDR2 YYEEEE. This CDR3 comprises 15 residues. CDR3 DNA sequence: TGTGCCAGCAGCGGGACGGGACAGGGAACCTACGAGCAGTACTTC. Translating it yields CASSGTGQGTYEQYF.

This rearrangement joins TRBV6-6 to TRBJ2-7; TRBD2 is a possible D gene (6 bases). Trimming left V 8 bases short and J 0 bases short, with 20 bases between. CDR1 is MNHNY and CDR2 is SVGAGI in the germline V gene (reference sequence). There are 16 residues in the CDR3. CDR3 coding DNA: TGTGCCAGCCGAGCTCCCGGACTAAGAAGCTCCTACGAGCAGTACTTC. It specifies CASRAPGLRSSYEQYF.